These 25 T cell receptor beta chains originate from one sample sequenced in a study of cytomegalovirus exposure and HLA in healthy donors. The PCR made use of 60 Vbeta and 13 Jbeta primers. Generated by immunoSEQ multiplex PCR, the TCRdb table keeps only in-frame clones and is missing some. This table has around 150,000 clones, 75% to 85% appearing once. What was sequenced was PBMCs. These receptors originate from a human donor in good health.

The table lists this clone with a count of one. V and J are TRBV6-5 and TRBJ2-5; 10 nucleotides align to TRBD2. V lost 4 bases and J lost 4; bases outside the gene matches: 6. There are 15 residues in the CDR3. Germline V CDR1 and CDR2: MNHEY, SVGAGI. In DNA form, the CDR3 reads TGTGCCAGCAGTTTCGTAGCGGGAGGAGGAGAGACCCAGTACTTC. Protein sequence: CASSFVAGGGETQYF.

V gene TRBV14 combines with J gene TRBJ1-2, with TRBD1 matching over 8 bases. The V gene's germline CDR1 is SGHDN and CDR2 FVKESK. J lost 1 base, V lost 2 bases, and 3 bases had no gene match. This CDR3 comprises 15 residues. CDR3 amino acids: CASSQQGAFNYGYTF. CDR3 nucleotide sequence: TGTGCCAGCAGCCAACAGGGGGCATTTAACTATGGCTACACCTTC.

CDR3 amino acids: CASGTREGDTQYF. The CDR3 DNA follows: TGTGCCAGCGGAACCCGCGAGGGAGATACGCAGTATTTT. The chain couples TRBV9 to TRBJ2-3; possibly TRBD2 for D (5 bases). Germline assignment: CDR1 SGDLS and CDR2 YYNGEE. This CDR3 has 13 amino acids. With 7 bases removed from V and 5 bases from J, the gap between germline ends came to 14 bases. The entire variable domain, with the rest obtained from reference TRBV9 and TRBJ2-3, is as follows: DSGVTQTPKHLITATGQRVTLRCSPRSGDLSVYWYQQSLDQGLQFLIQYYNGEERAKGNILERFSAQQFPDLHSELNLSSLELGDSALYFCASGTREGDTQYFGPGTRLTVL.

This sequence joins TRBV4-1 and TRBJ2-5, with TRBD2 as a possible D gene (6 bases). The CDR3 has 16 residues. V lost 5 bases and J lost 5, with 21 bases in between. The germline CDR1 and CDR2 sequences are MGHRA and YSYEKL. The CDR3 DNA reads TGCGCCAGCAGCGCCCCCGGGCGGGACCCGAGGGAGACCCAGTACTTC. Translating it yields CASSAPGRDPRETQYF.

The chain carries TRBV11-2 and TRBJ2-1; no clear D gene. V lost 3 bases, J lost 8 bases, and 5 bases lay in between. Germline lookup yields CDR1 SGHAT and CDR2 FQNNGV. CDR3 size: 11 residues. The chain's CDR3 is CASSFFDEQFF. The CDR3 DNA follows: TGTGCCAGCAGCTTCTTTGATGAGCAGTTCTTC.

CDR3 protein: CASTPQGALNEQFF. The CDR3 DNA reads TGTGCCAGTACACCTCAGGGGGCGCTCAATGAGCAGTTCTTC. V usage is TRBV19 and J usage is TRBJ2-1, with TRBD1 identical over 8 bases. Germline values: CDR1 LNHDA, CDR2 SQIVND (reference sequence). This CDR3 region has 14 residues. Trimming removed 7 bases from V and 6 bases from J; junction bases left unmatched: 8.

This clone was found once. The chain couples TRBV30 to TRBJ2-7; 9 bases align to TRBD2. Trimming at V came to 2 bases and at J to 5 bases, leaving 7 bases not matched to a gene. The germline CDR1 and CDR2 sequences are GTSNPN and SVGIG (reference sequence). The CDR3 runs 14 residues. CDR3 nucleotide sequence: TGTGCCTGGAGTCCCGGGGCGGGGGGGAACGAGCAGTACTTC. As protein: CAWSPGAGGNEQYF.

CDR3 DNA sequence: TGTGCCAGCAGTTACTCGACAGGGATGGGAACTGAAGCTTTCTTT. Amino acid sequence: CASSYSTGMGTEAFF. The chain employs TRBV6-5 and TRBJ1-1; 7 nucleotides match TRBD1. This CDR3 is built from 15 residues. Germline lookup yields CDR1 MNHEY and CDR2 SVGAGI. V gave up 0 bases and J gave up 5 bases; unmatched junction bases: 6.

The chain couples TRBV6-5 to TRBJ2-2; D is ambiguous. Germline loops: CDR1 MNHEY, CDR2 SVGAGI. The CDR3 is made up of 14 amino acids. Trimming took 5 bases from V and 7 from J, leaving 14 bases between them. CDR3 in DNA: TGTGCCAGCAGTAGTGGCATGACGGGCGGGGAGCTGTTTTTT. Translation gives CASSSGMTGGELFF.

The V gene is TRBV30, the J gene TRBJ2-5; D is perhaps TRBD2 (7 bases). V lost 3 bases, J lost 4 bases, and 12 bases lay in between. The germline gives CDR1 GTSNPN, CDR2 SVGIG (reference sequence). The CDR3 contains 13 residues. CDR3 nucleotide sequence: TGTGCCTGGAGCTTAGGGGGGGGAGAGACCCAGTACTTC. Amino acids: CAWSLGGGETQYF.

This clone was seen only a few times. The chain joins TRBV6-1 to TRBJ1-4, with D hard to call. Germline V gene data show CDR1 as MNHNS and CDR2 as SASEGT. V was shortened by 7 bases and J by 0 bases, with 12 bases between the two germline ends. This CDR3 region has 15 residues. The CDR3 nucleotides read TGTGCCAGCACTCCTAGAGTTGCAACTAATGAAAAACTGTTTTTT. Translation gives CASTPRVATNEKLFF.

This clone has a handful of counts. The chain employs TRBV4-2 and TRBJ2-5, with 11 bases aligning to TRBD2. This CDR3 contains 18 residues. Per germline, CDR1 LGHNA and CDR2 YNFKEQ. Trimming cost V 0 bases and J 0 bases; bases outside gene matches: 6. CDR3 DNA: TGTGCCAGCAGCCAAGATTCGACTAGCGGGACGTACCAAGAGACCCAGTACTTC. Amino acid sequence: CASSQDSTSGTYQETQYF.

The V and J genes are TRBV7-8 and TRBJ2-7; 7 bases map to TRBD1. This CDR3 spans 15 amino acids. The germline V gene has CDR1 SGHVS and CDR2 FQNEAQ. J lost 3 bases, V lost 5 bases, and 10 bases had no gene match. CDR3 amino acids: CASSPYRQGGYEQYF. DNA for the CDR3: TGTGCCAGCAGCCCGTATAGACAGGGTGGCTACGAGCAGTACTTC.

The V gene is TRBV25-1, the J gene TRBJ2-7; possible D gene TRBD1, 5 bases. V was pared by 9 bases and J by 6 bases, with 18 bases between. CDR1 is MGHDK, CDR2 SYGVNS, per germline. The CDR3 covers 13 residues. In DNA, the CDR3 is TGTGCCAGGGAGTCGGGCCTCCAGGGCGAGCAGTACTTC. This translates into CARESGLQGEQYF.

This sequence joins TRBV27 and TRBJ2-7; weak D call: TRBD1 (5 bases). CDR1 is MNHEY, CDR2 SMNVEV, per germline (reference sequence). Trimming cost V 3 bases and J 3 bases, with 9 bases left between them. The CDR3 is 13 amino acids. The CDR3 bases are TGTGCCAGCAGTTTCACAGGCAGCTACGAGCAGTACTTC. Protein sequence: CASSFTGSYEQYF.

This clone is a singleton in its sample. V usage is TRBV4-1 and J usage is TRBJ1-2, with 9 positions matching TRBD1. The J segment lost 7 bases and the V segment lost 1 base, leaving 4 bases of the junction unmatched. Germline assignment: CDR1 MGHRA and CDR2 YSYEKL. The length of the CDR3 is 14 residues. The CDR3 bases are TGCGCCAGCAGCCAAGCCCGGGACAGGGCTGGCTACACCTTC. This encodes CASSQARDRAGYTF.

V gene TRBV7-3 combines with J gene TRBJ2-3; TRBD1 might be the D (5 bases). CDR1 and CDR2 from the germline V gene are SGHTA and FQGTGA. The V gene lost 0 bases and the J gene lost 7 bases, with 23 bases spanning the gap. This CDR3 region has 18 residues. The CDR3 nucleotides read TGTGCCAGCAGCTTAACGTCCGCAGGGCCATCATCCCTCAATACGCAGTATTTT. It is translated as CASSLTSAGPSSLNTQYF.

The chain links TRBV9 to TRBJ2-2; 11 nucleotides align to TRBD1. This CDR3 region has 16 residues. Germline V gives CDR1 SGDLS, CDR2 YYNGEE. The V gene end was trimmed by 3 bases and the J gene end by 9 bases; junction bases not matched to a gene: 10. The CDR3 loop reads CASSARTGGDVRELFF. The CDR3 DNA is TGTGCCAGCAGCGCGCGGACAGGGGGCGATGTCAGGGAGCTGTTTTTT.

This sequence joins TRBV4-3 and TRBJ2-6; 11 bases map to TRBD1. Germline values: CDR1 LGHNA, CDR2 YSLEER. The CDR3 loop spans 17 amino acids. J was trimmed by 0 bases and V by 4 bases; bases with no gene match: 2. The CDR3 is CASSPGTGGSGANVLTF. CDR3 DNA sequence: TGCGCCAGCAGCCCCGGGACAGGGGGCTCTGGGGCCAACGTCCTGACTTTC.

CDR3 DNA sequence: TGTGCCAGTGTCAGTGACTCTGGAAACACCATATATTTT. Its protein is CASVSDSGNTIYF. V and J are TRBV6-5 and TRBJ1-3; D is uncertain. The CDR3 contains 13 residues. V lost 9 bases and J lost 0, with 9 bases in between. CDR1 is MNHEY and CDR2 is SVGAGI in the germline V gene.

This clone was seen just once. The gene calls are TRBV5-1 and TRBJ2-7; tentatively, D is TRBD2 (6 bases). Germline values: CDR1 SGHRS, CDR2 YFSETQ. This CDR3 contains 15 residues. Trimming took off 4 bases at V and 4 bases at J, with 18 bases between the two ends. In DNA, the CDR3 is TGCGCCAGCAGCCCCGGCGGGGACCCGATTTACGAGCAGTACTTC. Its protein is CASSPGGDPIYEQYF.

The chain uses TRBV4-1 and TRBJ1-1; no clear D. CDR3 length: 13 amino acids. V was trimmed by 1 base and J by 9 bases, leaving 12 bases between them. Germline CDR1 and CDR2: MGHRA and YSYEKL. The CDR3 loop reads CASSQVATEKAFF. In nucleotides, the CDR3 is TGCGCCAGCAGCCAAGTGGCGACGGAGAAAGCTTTCTTT.

V gene TRBV7-2 combines with J gene TRBJ2-1, with D maybe TRBD2 (6 bases). In germline, CDR1 is SGHTA, CDR2 FQGNSA. The CDR3 sequence is 17 residues long. With 4 bases removed from V and 5 bases from J, the gap between germline ends came to 21 bases. As DNA, the CDR3 is TGTGCCAGCAGCTCCGGTTGGGGAGGCGTGTTCGACAATGAGCAGTTCTTC. This encodes CASSSGWGGVFDNEQFF.

In its sample, this clone was seen once. The genes are TRBV5-1 and TRBJ1-6; 10 positions agree with TRBD1. This CDR3 comprises 16 residues. Germline V gene data show CDR1 as SGHRS and CDR2 as YFSETQ. Unmatched junction bases numbered 5, after V lost 2 bases and J lost 6 bases. CDR3 region: CASSFRDRGINSPLHF. The CDR3, as DNA: TGCGCCAGCAGCTTCAGGGACAGGGGCATTAATTCACCCCTCCACTTT.

The CDR3: CASSSRRGGGGADNEQYF. The CDR3 nucleotides are TGTGCCAGCAGTTCTCGACGAGGAGGGGGGGGCGCGGATAACGAGCAGTACTTC. V is TRBV27 and J is TRBJ2-7; D possibly corresponds to TRBD2 (7 bases). The V gene lost 4 bases and the J gene lost 5 bases, with 27 bases spanning the gap. The CDR3 spans 18 residues. The germline CDR1 and CDR2 sequences are MNHEY and SMNVEV (reference sequence).